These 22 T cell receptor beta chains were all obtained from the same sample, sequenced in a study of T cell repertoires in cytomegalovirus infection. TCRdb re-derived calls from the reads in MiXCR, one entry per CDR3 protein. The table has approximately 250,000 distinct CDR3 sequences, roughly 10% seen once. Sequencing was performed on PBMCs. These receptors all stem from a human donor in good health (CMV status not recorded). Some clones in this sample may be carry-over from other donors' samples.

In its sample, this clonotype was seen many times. The DNA of the CDR3 is TGTGCCAGCAGCCGATTTCCGGGACAGGGGACTGAAGCTTTCTTT. It encodes CASSRFPGQGTEAFF. The rearrangement links TRBV7-6 to TRBJ1-1; TRBD1 agrees at 10 bases. The CDR3 is 15 amino acids. V was pared by 5 bases and J by 5 bases, with 8 bases of the junction left unmatched. Germline lookup yields CDR1 SGHVS and CDR2 FNYEAQ. Full variable domain (outside the CDR3, taken from reference TRBV7-6 and TRBJ1-1): GAGVSQSPRYKVTKRGQDVALRCDPISGHVSLYWYRQALGQGPEFLTYFNYEAQQDKSGLPNDRFSAERPEGSISTLTIQRTEQRDSAMYRCASSRFPGQGTEAFFGQGTRLTVV.

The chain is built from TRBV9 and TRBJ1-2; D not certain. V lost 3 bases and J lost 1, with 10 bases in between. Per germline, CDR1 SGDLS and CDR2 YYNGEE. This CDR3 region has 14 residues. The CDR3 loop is CASSAEHFNYGYTF. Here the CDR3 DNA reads TGTGCCAGCAGCGCCGAACACTTTAACTATGGCTACACCTTC.

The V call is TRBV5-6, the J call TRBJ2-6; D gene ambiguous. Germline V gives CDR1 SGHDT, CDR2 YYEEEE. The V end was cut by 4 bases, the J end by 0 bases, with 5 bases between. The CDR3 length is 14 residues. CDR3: CASSQYSGANVLTF. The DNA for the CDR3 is TGTGCCAGCAGCCAGTACTCTGGGGCCAACGTCCTGACTTTC.

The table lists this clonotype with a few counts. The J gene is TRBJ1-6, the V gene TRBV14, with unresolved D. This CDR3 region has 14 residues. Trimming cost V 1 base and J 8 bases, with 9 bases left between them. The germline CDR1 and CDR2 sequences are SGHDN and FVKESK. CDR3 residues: CASSQALVYSPLHF. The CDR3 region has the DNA TGTGCCAGCAGCCAAGCCTTAGTCTATTCACCCCTCCACTTT. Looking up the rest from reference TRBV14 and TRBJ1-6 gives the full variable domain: EAGVTQFPSHSVIEKGQTVTLRCDPISGHDNLYWYRRVMGKEIKFLLHFVKESKQDESGMPNNRFLAERTGGTYSTLKVQPAELEDSGVYFCASSQALVYSPLHFGNGTRLTVT.

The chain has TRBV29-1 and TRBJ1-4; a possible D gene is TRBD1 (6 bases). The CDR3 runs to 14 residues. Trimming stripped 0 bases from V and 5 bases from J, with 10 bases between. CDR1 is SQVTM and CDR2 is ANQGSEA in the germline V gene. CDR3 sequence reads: CSVEEGGGNEKLFF. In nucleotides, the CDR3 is TGCAGCGTTGAAGAAGGGGGTGGGAATGAAAAACTGTTTTTT.

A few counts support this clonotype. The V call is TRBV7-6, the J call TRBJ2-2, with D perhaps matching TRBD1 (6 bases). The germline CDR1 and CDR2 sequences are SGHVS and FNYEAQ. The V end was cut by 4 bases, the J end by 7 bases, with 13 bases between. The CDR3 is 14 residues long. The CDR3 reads CASSSYQGFGELFF. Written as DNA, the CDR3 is TGTGCCAGCAGCTCCTACCAGGGGTTCGGGGAGCTGTTTTTT.

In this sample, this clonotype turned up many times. The CDR3 nucleotides are TGTGCCAGCAGCTTAGCATGGGCCAGTAACTATGGCTACACCTTC. Protein sequence: CASSLAWASNYGYTF. V is TRBV7-2 and J is TRBJ1-2; D is ambiguous. Between the trimmed V and J ends, which lost 0 bases and 1 base, there was a span of 9 bases. The CDR3 length is 15 residues. Germline V gene lookup returns CDR1 SGHTA and CDR2 FQGNSA.

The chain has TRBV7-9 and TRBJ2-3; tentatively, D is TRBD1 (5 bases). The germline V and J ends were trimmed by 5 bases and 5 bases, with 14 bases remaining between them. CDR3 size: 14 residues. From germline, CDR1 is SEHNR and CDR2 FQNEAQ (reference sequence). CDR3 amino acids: CASSPSAQGDTQYF. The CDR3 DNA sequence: TGTGCCAGCAGCCCGAGCGCTCAGGGAGATACGCAGTATTTT.

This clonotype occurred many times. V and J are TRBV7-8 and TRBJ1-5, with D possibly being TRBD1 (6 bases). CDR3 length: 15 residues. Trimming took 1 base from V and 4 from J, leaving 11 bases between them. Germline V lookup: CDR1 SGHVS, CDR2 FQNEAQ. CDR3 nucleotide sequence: TGTGCCAGCAGCTTAGACAGGGCGGGGAATCAGCCCCAGCATTTT. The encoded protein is CASSLDRAGNQPQHF.

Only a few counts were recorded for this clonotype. In DNA form, the CDR3 reads TGTGCCAGCAGCCGCGACAGGGGCTCCTCTAACTATGGCTACACCTTC. Translated: CASSRDRGSSNYGYTF. V is TRBV4-2 and J is TRBJ1-2, with 8 bases fitting TRBD1. The V gene's germline CDR1 is LGHNA and CDR2 YNFKEQ. With 4 bases clipped from V and 0 bases from J, the junction kept 7 bases outside the gene matches. CDR3 length equals 16 residues.

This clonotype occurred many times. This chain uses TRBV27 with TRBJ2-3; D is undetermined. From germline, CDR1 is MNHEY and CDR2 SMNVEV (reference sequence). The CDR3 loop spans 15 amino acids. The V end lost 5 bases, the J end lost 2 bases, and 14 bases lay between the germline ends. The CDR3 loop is CASSHTPENTDTQYF. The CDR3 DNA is TGTGCCAGCAGTCATACACCAGAAAACACAGATACGCAGTATTTT.

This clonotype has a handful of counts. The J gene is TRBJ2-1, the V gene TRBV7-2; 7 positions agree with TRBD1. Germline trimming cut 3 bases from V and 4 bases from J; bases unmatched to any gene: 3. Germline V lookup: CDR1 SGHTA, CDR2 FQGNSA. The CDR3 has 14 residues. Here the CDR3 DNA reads TGTGCCAGCAGCTTTCGGGACAGATACAATGAGCAGTTCTTC. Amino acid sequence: CASSFRDRYNEQFF.

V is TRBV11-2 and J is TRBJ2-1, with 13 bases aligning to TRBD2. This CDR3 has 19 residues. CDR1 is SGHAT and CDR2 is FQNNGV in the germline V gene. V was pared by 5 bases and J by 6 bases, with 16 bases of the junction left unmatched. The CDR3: CASSPPSGLAGEFSNEQFF. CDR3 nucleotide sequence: TGTGCCAGCAGCCCACCCAGTGGACTAGCGGGAGAATTCTCCAATGAGCAGTTCTTC.

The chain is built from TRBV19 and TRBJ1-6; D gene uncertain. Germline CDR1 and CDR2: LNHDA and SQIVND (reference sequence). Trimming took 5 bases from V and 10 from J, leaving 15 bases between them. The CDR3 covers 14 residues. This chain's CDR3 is CASSPDPAQSPLHF. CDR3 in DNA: TGTGCCAGTAGTCCGGACCCGGCTCAGTCACCCCTCCACTTT.

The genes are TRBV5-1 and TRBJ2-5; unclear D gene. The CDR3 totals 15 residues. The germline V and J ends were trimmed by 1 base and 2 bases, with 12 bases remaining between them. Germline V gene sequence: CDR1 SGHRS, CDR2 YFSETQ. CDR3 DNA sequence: TGCGCCAGCAGCTTGTTTACGGCAGCTCAAGAGACCCAGTACTTC. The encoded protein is CASSLFTAAQETQYF.

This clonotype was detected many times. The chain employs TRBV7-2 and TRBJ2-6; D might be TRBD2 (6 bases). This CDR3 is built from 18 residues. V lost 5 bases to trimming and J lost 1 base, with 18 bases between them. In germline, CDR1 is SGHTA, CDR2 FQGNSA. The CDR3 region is CASSPRGTGISGANVLTF. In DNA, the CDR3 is TGTGCCAGCAGCCCCCGGGGGACGGGAATATCTGGGGCCAACGTCCTGACTTTC.

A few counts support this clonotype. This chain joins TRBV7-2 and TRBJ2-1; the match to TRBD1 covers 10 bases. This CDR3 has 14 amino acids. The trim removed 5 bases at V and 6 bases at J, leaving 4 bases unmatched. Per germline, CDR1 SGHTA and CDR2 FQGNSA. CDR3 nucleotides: TGTGCCAGCAGCCCCGGGACAGGGGTCAATGAGCAGTTCTTC. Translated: CASSPGTGVNEQFF.

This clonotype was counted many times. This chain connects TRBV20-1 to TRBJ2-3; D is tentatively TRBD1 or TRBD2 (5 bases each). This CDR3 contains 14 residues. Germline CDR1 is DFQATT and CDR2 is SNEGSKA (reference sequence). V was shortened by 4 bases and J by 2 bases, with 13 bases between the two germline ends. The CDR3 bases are TGCAGTGCTACACATCGGGGCCCCACAGATACGCAGTATTTT. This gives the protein CSATHRGPTDTQYF.

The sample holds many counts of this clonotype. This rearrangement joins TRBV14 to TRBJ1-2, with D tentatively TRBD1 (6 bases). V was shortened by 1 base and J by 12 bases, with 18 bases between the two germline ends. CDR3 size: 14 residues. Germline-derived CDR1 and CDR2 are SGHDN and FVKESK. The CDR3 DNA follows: TGTGCCAGCAGCCAAGCGGGGGCAGGGACCAAGGACACCTTC. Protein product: CASSQAGAGTKDTF.

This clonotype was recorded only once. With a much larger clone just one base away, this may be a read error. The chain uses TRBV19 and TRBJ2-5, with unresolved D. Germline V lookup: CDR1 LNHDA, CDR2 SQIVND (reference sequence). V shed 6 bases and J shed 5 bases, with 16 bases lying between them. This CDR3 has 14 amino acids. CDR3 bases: TGTGCCAGTAGAATATGGCCCGCGCAGGAGACCCAGTACTTC. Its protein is CASRIWPAQETQYF.

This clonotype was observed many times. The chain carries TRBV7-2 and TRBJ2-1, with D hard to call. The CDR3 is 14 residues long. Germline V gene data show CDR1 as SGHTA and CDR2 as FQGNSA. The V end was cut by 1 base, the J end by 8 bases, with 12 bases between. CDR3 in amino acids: CASSLEARSDEQFF. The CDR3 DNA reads TGTGCCAGCAGCTTAGAAGCGAGATCGGATGAGCAGTTCTTC.

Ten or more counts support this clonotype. CDR3 in amino acids: CASSPGAGASSYNEQFF. As DNA, the CDR3 is TGTGCCAGCAGTCCTGGGGCGGGGGCCAGCTCCTACAATGAGCAGTTCTTC. This rearrangement joins TRBV6-6 to TRBJ2-1; D possibly corresponds to TRBD2 (7 bases). The CDR3 has 17 residues. V lost 5 bases and J 0 bases, leaving 17 bases between the germline ends. Germline V gene lookup returns CDR1 MNHNY and CDR2 SVGAGI (reference sequence).